This T cell receptor beta chain was sequenced for a study of PD-L1 blockade in urothelial cancer. Study as a whole: Patients' atezolizumab regimen, 1,200 mg intravenously every 3 weeks, began in the mid-2010s. About 90% of the roughly 29 patients were men who had bladder-origin urothelial cancer. Points from the study as a whole: At 3 weeks on treatment, tumor-associated clones expanded more with durable benefit.

V was shortened by 2 bases and J by 2 bases, with 10 bases between the two germline ends. CDR3 length: 15 residues. Germline lookup yields CDR1 KGHSH and CDR2 LQKENI. Indicated time point: pretreatment peripheral blood. Each patient supplied 1 to 8 pretreatment and on-treatment samples. Assay: immunoSEQ multiplex PCR; the TCRdb copy retains only in-frame clones and omits some. Seen here are 95,000 to 100,000 clones, roughly 91% observed once, and the top ten hold about 2%. In regard to this clone: Its specificity is unknown.

This TCR was sampled from a man aged 55 to 70 with urothelial cancer. The sequenced sample was PBMCs, obtained around atezolizumab (anti-PD-L1) treatment. This rearrangement joins TRBV18 to TRBJ1-5; D unclear. DNA of the CDR3: TGTGCCAGCTCACCAGATGGGAGGGGCAATCAGCCCCAGCATTTT. Encoded protein: CASSPDGRGNQPQHF.